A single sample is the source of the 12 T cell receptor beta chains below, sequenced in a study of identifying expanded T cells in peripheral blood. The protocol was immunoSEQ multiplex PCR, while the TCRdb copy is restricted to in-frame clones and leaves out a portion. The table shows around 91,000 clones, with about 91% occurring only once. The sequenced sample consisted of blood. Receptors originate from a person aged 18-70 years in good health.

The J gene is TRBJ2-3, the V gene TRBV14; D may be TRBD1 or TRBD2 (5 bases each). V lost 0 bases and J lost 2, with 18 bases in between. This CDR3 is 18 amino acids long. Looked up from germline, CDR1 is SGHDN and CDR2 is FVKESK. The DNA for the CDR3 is TGTGCCAGCAGCCAAGATTATGGGGGTGGGCGCCCCACAGATACGCAGTATTTT. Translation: CASSQDYGGGRPTDTQYF.

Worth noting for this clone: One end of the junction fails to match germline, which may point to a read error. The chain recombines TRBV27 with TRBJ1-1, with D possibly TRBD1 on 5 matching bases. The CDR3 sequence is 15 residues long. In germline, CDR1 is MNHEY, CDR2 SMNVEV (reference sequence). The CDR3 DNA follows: TGTGCCAGCAGATTATTGGGGGAATGGTTAACTGAAGCTTTCTTT. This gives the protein CASRLLGEWLTEAFF.

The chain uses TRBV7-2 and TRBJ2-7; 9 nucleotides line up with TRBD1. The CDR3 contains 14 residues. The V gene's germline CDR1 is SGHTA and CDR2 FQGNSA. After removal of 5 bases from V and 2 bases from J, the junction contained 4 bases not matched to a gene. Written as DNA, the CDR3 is TGTGCCAGCAGCCTAGGACAGGGGACCTACGAGCAGTACTTC. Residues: CASSLGQGTYEQYF.

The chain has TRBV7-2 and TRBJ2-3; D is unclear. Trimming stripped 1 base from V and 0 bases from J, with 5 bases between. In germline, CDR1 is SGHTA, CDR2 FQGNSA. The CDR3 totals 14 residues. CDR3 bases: TGTGCCAGCAGCTTAGGGTTAAGCACAGATACGCAGTATTTT. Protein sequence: CASSLGLSTDTQYF.

This CDR3 reads CSVGEGKETQYF. The CDR3 DNA reads TGCAGCGTTGGAGAGGGCAAAGAGACCCAGTACTTC. The chain links TRBV29-1 to TRBJ2-5, with D tentatively TRBD2 (5 bases). Germline V gene lookup returns CDR1 SQVTM and CDR2 ANQGSEA. Trimming removed 4 bases from V and 3 bases from J, with 9 bases in between. This CDR3 comprises 12 residues.

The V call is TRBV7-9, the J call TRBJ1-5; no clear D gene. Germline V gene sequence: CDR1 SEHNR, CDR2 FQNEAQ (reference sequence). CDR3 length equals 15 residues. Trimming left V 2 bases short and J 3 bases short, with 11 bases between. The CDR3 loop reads CASSLSGSTNQPQHF. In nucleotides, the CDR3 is TGTGCCAGCAGCTTAAGCGGGAGTACCAATCAGCCCCAGCATTTT.

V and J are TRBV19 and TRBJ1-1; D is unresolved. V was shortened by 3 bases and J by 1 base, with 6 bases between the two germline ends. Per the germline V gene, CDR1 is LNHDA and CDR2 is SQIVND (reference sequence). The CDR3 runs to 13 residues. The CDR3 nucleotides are TGTGCCAGTAGTATTTCAGCGAACACTGAAGCTTTCTTT. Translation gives CASSISANTEAFF. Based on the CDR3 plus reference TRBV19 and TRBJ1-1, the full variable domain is DGGITQSPKYLFRKEGQNVTLSCEQNLNHDAMYWYRQDPGQGLRLIYYSQIVNDFQKGDIAEGYSVSREKKESFPLTVTSAQKNPTAFYLCASSISANTEAFFGQGTRLTVV.

The CDR3 here is CAWGTGLVLAAKNIQYF. CDR3 bases: TGTGCCTGGGGGACGGGACTAGTCTTGGCGGCCAAAAACATTCAGTACTTC. The chain links TRBV30 to TRBJ2-4, with 8 bases fitting TRBD2. This CDR3 contains 17 residues. V gave up 5 bases and J gave up 1 base; unmatched junction bases: 13. The germline V gene encodes CDR1 GTSNPN and CDR2 SVGIG (reference sequence).

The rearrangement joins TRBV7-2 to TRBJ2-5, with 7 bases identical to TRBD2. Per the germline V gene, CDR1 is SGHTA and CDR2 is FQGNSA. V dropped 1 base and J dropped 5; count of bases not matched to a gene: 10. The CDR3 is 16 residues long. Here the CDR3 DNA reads TGTGCCAGCAGCTTAGGGGCTCAGCGGGATTTGGAGACCCAGTACTTC. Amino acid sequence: CASSLGAQRDLETQYF.

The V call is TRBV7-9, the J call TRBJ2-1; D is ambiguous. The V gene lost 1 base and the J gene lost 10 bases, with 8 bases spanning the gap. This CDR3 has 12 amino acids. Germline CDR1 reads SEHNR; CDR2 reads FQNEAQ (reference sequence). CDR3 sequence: CASSLVPMEQFF. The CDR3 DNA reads TGTGCCAGCAGCTTAGTCCCGATGGAGCAGTTCTTC.

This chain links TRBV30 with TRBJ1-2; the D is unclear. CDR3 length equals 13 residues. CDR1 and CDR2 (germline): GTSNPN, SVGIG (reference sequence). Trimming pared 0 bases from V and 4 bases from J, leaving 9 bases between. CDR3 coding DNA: TGTGCCTGGAGTGTAGCGGGAGGCTATGGCTACACCTTC. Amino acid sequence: CAWSVAGGYGYTF.

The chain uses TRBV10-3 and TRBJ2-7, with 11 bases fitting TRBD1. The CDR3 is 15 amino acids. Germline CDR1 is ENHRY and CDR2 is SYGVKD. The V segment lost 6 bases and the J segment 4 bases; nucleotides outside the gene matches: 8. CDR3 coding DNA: TGTGCCATCAGGGACCGGGACAGGGGGGGGTACGAGCAGTACTTC. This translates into CAIRDRDRGGYEQYF.